This TCR beta chain was captured by sequencing in a study of cytomegalovirus exposure and HLA in healthy donors. Points from the study as a whole: The only immune exposure information that was available was CMV serostatus.

The PCR contained 60 Vbeta and 13 Jbeta primers. The assay was immunoSEQ multiplex PCR, and TCRdb's table has in-frame clones only and misses some. The sample carries 250,000 to 350,000 clones, 80% to 90% recorded once. This clone was observed once. What it binds is unknown. This clonotype was sampled from a man in his forties in good health and CMV-seropositive. The sequencing input was PBMCs.

The CDR3 region is CASSLEWGDYEQYF. CDR3 bases: TGTGCCAGCAGCTTGGAATGGGGGGACTACGAGCAGTACTTC. The genes are TRBV5-5 and TRBJ2-7; TRBD2 is a possible D gene (6 bases). The V end was cut by 0 bases, the J end by 3 bases, with 10 bases between. This CDR3 has 14 residues. CDR1 and CDR2 from the germline V gene are SGHKS and YYEKEE (reference sequence).